A selection of T cell receptor beta chains follows, all from one sample in a study of T cells in localized non-small cell lung cancer. Only in-frame clones appear in the TCRdb table, and some are missing; sequencing was by immunoSEQ multiplex PCR. Of 45,000 or so clones listed, about 91% are singletons. Source: PBMCs, taken before any cancer treatment. The receptor source for this set is a woman aged 40-69 years with stage II lung adenocarcinoma. The CDR3 runs from the conserved cysteine through the conserved F or W. The D gene is left open where the match is weak. Expanded clones are given a class, and other clones once, few, many or no size at all.

clone size: -
D gene: -
V gene: TRBV7-9
J gene: TRBJ2-5
CDR3 DNA: TGTGCCAGCAGCCCGATGGTGGGGGCCCGAGAGACCCAGTACTTC
CDR3 protein: CASSPMVGARETQYF

clone size: -
D gene: -
V gene: TRBV12-1
J gene: TRBJ1-5
CDR3 DNA: TGTGCCAGCAGTCCTACCTCAGGGGGGACCTCCACTTATAGCAATCAGCCCCAGCATTTT
CDR3 protein: CASSPTSGGTSTYSNQPQHF

clone size: -
D gene: -
V gene: TRBV19
J gene: TRBJ1-4
CDR3 DNA: TGTGCCGTCCAGGGGTGGAGTGAAAAACTGTTTTTT
CDR3 protein: CAVQGWSEKLFF

clone size: once
D gene: -
V gene: TRBV7-9
J gene: TRBJ1-1
CDR3 DNA: TGTGCCAGCAGCCCGTTTATGAACACTGAAGCTTTCTTT
CDR3 protein: CASSPFMNTEAFF

clone size: -
D gene: TRBD1
V gene: TRBV7-9
J gene: TRBJ2-7
CDR3 DNA: TGTGCCAGCAGCTTAGTAGGGACAGGGAACGAGCAGTACTTC
CDR3 protein: CASSLVGTGNEQYF

clone size: once
D gene: -
V gene: TRBV29-1
J gene: TRBJ1-1
CDR3 DNA: TGCAGCGTTGAACAGTCGAGGGAGACTGAAGCTTTCTTT
CDR3 protein: CSVEQSRETEAFF

clone size: -
D gene: -
V gene: TRBV6-1
J gene: TRBJ2-3
CDR3 DNA: TGTGCCAGCAGTAAGGGGTTAGTCACAGATACGCAGTATTTT
CDR3 protein: CASSKGLVTDTQYF

clone size: -
D gene: -
V gene: TRBV5-1
J gene: TRBJ2-1
CDR3 DNA: TGCGCCAGCAGCTCGGTTACAGGGAACAATGAGCAGTTCTTC
CDR3 protein: CASSSVTGNNEQFF

clone size: -
D gene: TRBD1
V gene: TRBV5-1
J gene: TRBJ2-2
CDR3 DNA: TGCGCCAGCAGCCTGGACAGGGCCACCGGGGAGCTGTTTTTT
CDR3 protein: CASSLDRATGELFF

clone size: -
D gene: -
V gene: TRBV28
J gene: TRBJ2-4
CDR3 DNA: TGTGCCAGCAGGGGAGGTGGGATAGCCAAAAACATTCAGTACTTC
CDR3 protein: CASRGGGIAKNIQYF

clone size: -
D gene: -
V gene: TRBV6-1
J gene: TRBJ2-1
CDR3 DNA: TGTGCCAGCAGTGTCCCTCCCCGCTACAATGAGCAGTTCTTC
CDR3 protein: CASSVPPRYNEQFF

clone size: -
D gene: -
V gene: TRBV28
J gene: TRBJ2-7
CDR3 DNA: TGTGCCAGCAGTCCTCCATTCCCGCGGGATGGGCACGAGCAGTACTTC
CDR3 protein: CASSPPFPRDGHEQYF

clone size: -
D gene: TRBD1
V gene: TRBV19
J gene: TRBJ1-5
CDR3 DNA: TGTGCCAGTACGGGACAGGGCAATCAGCCCCAGCATTTT
CDR3 protein: CASTGQGNQPQHF

clone size: -
D gene: -
V gene: TRBV5-1
J gene: TRBJ2-2
CDR3 DNA: TGCGCCACCTATCCGACCCCTAACACCGGGGAGCTGTTTTTT
CDR3 protein: CATYPTPNTGELFF

clone size: -
D gene: -
V gene: TRBV27
J gene: TRBJ1-2
CDR3 DNA: TGTGCCAGCAGTTTATCGTTCTGGGGGAGGAATCATGGCTACACCTTC
CDR3 protein: CASSLSFWGRNHGYTF

clone size: -
D gene: -
V gene: TRBV15
J gene: TRBJ2-4
CDR3 DNA: TGTGCCACCAGCGAGCTTGACACTTTAGCCAAAAACATTCAGTACTTC
CDR3 protein: CATSELDTLAKNIQYF

clone size: -
D gene: -
V gene: TRBV7-9
J gene: TRBJ2-5
CDR3 DNA: TGTGCCAGCAGCCCGCAAGGGAGCTCCAGAGAGACCCAGTACTTC
CDR3 protein: CASSPQGSSRETQYF

clone size: -
D gene: TRBD1
V gene: TRBV5-1
J gene: TRBJ2-6
CDR3 DNA: TGCGCCAGCAGCTTGGAGGGACAGAGGGCCAACGTCCTGACTTTC
CDR3 protein: CASSLEGQRANVLTF

clone size: -
D gene: -
V gene: TRBV7-9
J gene: TRBJ2-1
CDR3 DNA: TGTGCCAGCAGCTTTAGGGGGGAGGACCCCTACAATGAGCAGTTCTTC
CDR3 protein: CASSFRGEDPYNEQFF

clone size: -
D gene: -
V gene: TRBV12-5
J gene: TRBJ1-1
CDR3 DNA: TGTGCTAGTGCACCTCAGGGGTATACTGAAGCTTTCTTT
CDR3 protein: CASAPQGYTEAFF

clone size: -
D gene: -
V gene: TRBV7-9
J gene: TRBJ2-7
CDR3 DNA: TGTGCCAGCAGGGGGCCATCCTACGAGCAGTACTTC
CDR3 protein: CASRGPSYEQYF

clone size: -
D gene: TRBD1
V gene: TRBV12-5
J gene: TRBJ2-7
CDR3 DNA: TGTGCTAGTGGCCCCGGACAGGGCTACGAGCAGTACTTC
CDR3 protein: CASGPGQGYEQYF

clone size: -
D gene: -
V gene: TRBV6-5
J gene: TRBJ1-5
CDR3 DNA: TGTGCCAGCAGTAAGCTCAGGGGCAATCAGCCCCAGCATTTT
CDR3 protein: CASSKLRGNQPQHF

clone size: -
D gene: -
V gene: TRBV15
J gene: TRBJ2-6
CDR3 DNA: TGTGCCACCAGCAGAGATAGATGGGACTCTGGGGCCAACGTCCTGACTTTC
CDR3 protein: CATSRDRWDSGANVLTF

clone size: -
D gene: -
V gene: TRBV1
J gene: TRBJ2-1
CDR3 DNA: TGCACCAGCAGCTACGGGACAGGGAAGTTCTTC
CDR3 protein: CTSSYGTGKFF

clone size: -
D gene: -
V gene: TRBV5-6
J gene: TRBJ2-5
CDR3 DNA: TGTGCCAGCAGCTCGTGGGGTCTAATCCCAGAGACCCAGTACTTC
CDR3 protein: CASSSWGLIPETQYF

clone size: -
D gene: TRBD1
V gene: TRBV6-5
J gene: TRBJ1-2
CDR3 DNA: TGTGCCAGCAGACCCACAGGGGGCGGATTCTATGGCTACACCTTC
CDR3 protein: CASRPTGGGFYGYTF